The clone carrying this TCR beta chain appeared once. Its antigen is undetermined. The data were obtained in a study of cytomegalovirus exposure and HLA in healthy donors. Generated by immunoSEQ multiplex PCR, the TCRdb table keeps only in-frame clones and is missing some. The table shows some 73,000 clones, with around nine tenths occurring only once. Study conclusions and caveats: Altogether, 150 to 200 TCR beta chains were recorded as cytomegalovirus-associated. The tendency of first-cohort TCR clusters to co-occur in the 120 or so validation repertoires was the finding of a later analysis. The classifier reportedly diagnosed cytomegalovirus status with high specificity and sensitivity. Among the CMV-associated chains, three were confirmed in vitro as specific for CMV antigens.

The sequence was collected from a woman aged 18 to 35 in good health and CMV-seropositive. The sequenced sample consisted of PBMCs.

The chain's CDR3 is CASSQKKGQGAYNEQFF. For the CDR3, the DNA is TGCGCCAGCAGCCAAAAGAAAGGACAGGGGGCCTACAATGAGCAGTTCTTC. The V gene is TRBV4-1, the J gene TRBJ2-1; 10 bases agree with TRBD1. Germline V gene lookup returns CDR1 MGHRA and CDR2 YSYEKL. Trimming removed 2 bases from V and 2 bases from J; junction bases left unmatched: 6. This CDR3 has 17 residues.